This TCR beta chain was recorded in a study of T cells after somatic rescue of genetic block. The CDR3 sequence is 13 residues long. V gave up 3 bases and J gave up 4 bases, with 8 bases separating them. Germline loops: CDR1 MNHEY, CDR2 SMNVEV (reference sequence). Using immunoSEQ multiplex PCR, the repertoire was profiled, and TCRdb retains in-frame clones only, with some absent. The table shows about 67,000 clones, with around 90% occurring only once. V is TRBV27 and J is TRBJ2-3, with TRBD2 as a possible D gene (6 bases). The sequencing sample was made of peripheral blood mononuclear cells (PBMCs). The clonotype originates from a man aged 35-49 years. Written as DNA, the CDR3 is TGTGCCAGCAGTTTTAGCGGCTCAGATACGCAGTATTTT. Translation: CASSFSGSDTQYF.